Following are 8 T cell receptor beta chains from one sample sequenced in a study of vaccination and CD4 T cells after COVID-19. The antigens of these receptors remain unknown. Treatment denoted: approximately 10-day PBMC culture with coronavirus spike peptide pools or control peptides (ViraFEST assay). The Oncomine TCR Beta short-read assay was applied to DNA of cultured CD4+ T cells. TCRdb analysed the PCR reads with MiXCR anew, one entry per CDR3 protein. The repertoire has more than 20,000 distinct CDR3 sequences, 70% of them found once; the top ten carry roughly 8.6%. Sequencing input: CD4+ T cells from blood, cultured in vitro. These receptors originate from a human donor who had recovered from COVID-19.

The rearrangement uses TRBV19 and TRBJ1-6; D is uncertain. CDR3 size: 13 residues. Germline V gene lookup returns CDR1 LNHDA and CDR2 SQIVND (reference sequence). V was clipped by 1 base and J by 7 bases, with 5 bases between them. In DNA, the CDR3 is TGTGCCAGTAGTATAGGAGGAAATTCACCCCTCCACTTT. It encodes CASSIGGNSPLHF.

This chain uses TRBV4-2 with TRBJ2-6, with 9 bases that match TRBD1. V shed 4 bases and J 0 bases; nucleotides not matched to a gene: 7. Germline-derived CDR1 and CDR2 are LGHNA and YNFKEQ. CDR3 length equals 18 residues. CDR3 DNA: TGTGCCAGCAGCCTAGGACAGGGGAGACACTCTGGGGCCAACGTCCTGACTTTC. It yields the protein CASSLGQGRHSGANVLTF.

This clonotype was seen only a few times. V gene TRBV7-3 combines with J gene TRBJ1-2; 10 nucleotides match TRBD1. The CDR3 loop spans 15 amino acids. CDR1 and CDR2 (germline): SGHTA, FQGTGA. Losses at the gene ends were 3 bases for V and 3 bases for J; bases not matched to a gene: 4. In nucleotides, the CDR3 is TGTGCCAGCAGCTTGGACAGGGGGGAGGACTATGGCTACACCTTC. Its protein is CASSLDRGEDYGYTF.

The genes are TRBV7-2 and TRBJ2-5; 7 positions match TRBD2. Germline V gives CDR1 SGHTA, CDR2 FQGNSA. This CDR3 is built from 16 residues. J lost 1 base, V lost 1 base, and 6 bases had no gene match. This chain's CDR3 is CASSLGVAGVQETQYF. Written as DNA, the CDR3 is TGTGCCAGCAGCTTAGGGGTAGCGGGCGTCCAAGAGACCCAGTACTTC.

This clonotype was seen a few times. V and J are TRBV4-3 and TRBJ1-2, with D perhaps matching TRBD1 (5 bases). Germline V gene lookup returns CDR1 LGHNA and CDR2 YSLEER. CDR3 length: 16 amino acids. V lost 0 bases to trimming and J lost 4 bases, with 15 bases between them. Written as DNA, the CDR3 is TGCGCCAGCAGCCAAGATATAGGGGCGCGAATCTATGGCTACACCTTC. Amino acid sequence: CASSQDIGARIYGYTF.

The rearrangement uses TRBV6-1 and TRBJ2-7; 9 bases match TRBD1. Trimming took 3 bases from V and 4 from J; bases not matched to a gene: 7. The V gene's germline CDR1 is MNHNS and CDR2 SASEGT. CDR3 size: 15 residues. CDR3 sequence (DNA): TGTGCCAGCAGTGAGGCCGGGACAGGGAGGTACGAGCAGTACTTC. The encoded protein is CASSEAGTGRYEQYF.

The CDR3 region has the DNA TGCGCCAGCAGCCTGGACAGTGGTGCCTATGGCTACACCTTC. The encoded protein is CASSLDSGAYGYTF. The chain has TRBV5-1 and TRBJ1-2, with a possible D match to TRBD1 (6 bases). The length of the CDR3 is 14 residues. The germline V gene encodes CDR1 SGHRS and CDR2 YFSETQ. With 4 bases removed from V and 4 bases from J, the gap between germline ends came to 14 bases.

The gene calls are TRBV30 and TRBJ1-1; D gene ambiguous. The CDR3 is 13 residues long. Per germline, CDR1 GTSNPN and CDR2 SVGIG (reference sequence). Trimming cost V 0 bases and J 1 base, with 6 bases left between them. CDR3 nucleotides: TGTGCCTGGAGTGTGGCAGGGAACACTGAAGCTTTCTTT. This translates into CAWSVAGNTEAFF. Full variable domain (rest looked up from reference TRBV30 and TRBJ1-1): SQTIHQWPATLVQPVGSPLSLECTVEGTSNPNLYWYRQAAGRGLQLLFYSVGIGQISSEVPQNLSASRPQDRQFILSSKKLLLSDSGFYLCAWSVAGNTEAFFGQGTRLTVV.